Listed here is a single T cell receptor (beta chain). Its antigen is not identified. The record originates from a study of T cells expressing NK-cell markers. General study results and limits: The dominant NKG2C+ clonotypes represented about 1.0-7.0% of CD8+ T cells in several donors.

CDR1 and CDR2 (germline): SGDLS, YYNGEE. The CDR3 totals 13 residues. Reanalyzing the 5' RACE reads, TCRdb keeps one entry per CDR3 protein, without DNA. Its listing shows about 430,000 distinct CDR3 sequences. This rearrangement joins TRBV9 to TRBJ1-2; TCRdb's D gene call, TRBD1, goes unchecked for lack of DNA. The TCR was taken from a woman aged 45-65 years in good health. Material: blood T cells: a sorted CD56 or NKG2C T cell subset, CD4+ or CD8+ T cells, or bulk PBMC T cells (not recorded which). The CDR3 spells CASSVEQGYGYTF.